This entry concerns a single T cell receptor beta chain. Its cognate antigen is unknown. The data stem from a study of T cells in Graves' hyperthyroidism and ophthalmopathy. Study results and limitations: For ophthalmopathy, model prediction preceded onset by a median approximately 6 months. Most clonotypes expanded in the thyroid (above 0.001) were also present in blood.

This CDR3 comprises 16 residues. The germline V gene has CDR1 MDHEN and CDR2 SYDVKM. V shed 3 bases and J 3 bases; nucleotides not matched to a gene: 7. What was amplified from RNA transcripts were TCR beta CDR3 regions. The HTBI primer set served for first-round RT-PCR of the TCR CDR3. In TCRdb, the multiplex PCR reads were re-called with MiXCR into one record per CDR3 protein. The data hold some 700,000 distinct CDR3 sequences, with around a sixth observed a single time. Uncontrolled infections, other autoimmune diseases, pregnancy or lactation led to exclusion of patients. The source is a man over 45 with Graves' hyperthyroidism. The source material was blood. This chain uses TRBV28 with TRBJ1-5, with 8 positions matching TRBD1. The CDR3: CASSFPDRDLNQPQHF. The CDR3 DNA follows: TGTGCCAGCAGTTTCCCGGACAGGGACCTCAATCAGCCCCAGCATTTT.